The present T cell receptor (beta chain) was sequenced within a study of radiation and T cells in renal cell carcinoma. The time point here: blood 4 weeks post-SBRT, at nephrectomy. Specified treatment: 15 Gy SBRT to primary tumor, nephrectomy 4 weeks later. The assay was immunoSEQ multiplex PCR, and TCRdb's table has in-frame clones only and misses some. The data show tens of thousands of clones, approximately 80% seen once. CDR1 SGHAT and CDR2 FQDESV come from the germline V gene (reference sequence). V dropped 5 bases and J dropped 1 base, with 15 bases sitting between them. The CDR3 length is 15 residues.

Source: blood, taken from a patient whose treatment included radiotherapy and nephrectomy. This TCR was recovered from a man aged 55 to 70 with renal cell carcinoma. V is TRBV11-1 and J is TRBJ2-7; D call uncertain. CDR3 sequence (DNA): TGTGCCAGCAGCAAAGACTCGTCGCTTTCCTACGAGCAGTACGTC. This codes for CASSKDSSLSYEQYV.